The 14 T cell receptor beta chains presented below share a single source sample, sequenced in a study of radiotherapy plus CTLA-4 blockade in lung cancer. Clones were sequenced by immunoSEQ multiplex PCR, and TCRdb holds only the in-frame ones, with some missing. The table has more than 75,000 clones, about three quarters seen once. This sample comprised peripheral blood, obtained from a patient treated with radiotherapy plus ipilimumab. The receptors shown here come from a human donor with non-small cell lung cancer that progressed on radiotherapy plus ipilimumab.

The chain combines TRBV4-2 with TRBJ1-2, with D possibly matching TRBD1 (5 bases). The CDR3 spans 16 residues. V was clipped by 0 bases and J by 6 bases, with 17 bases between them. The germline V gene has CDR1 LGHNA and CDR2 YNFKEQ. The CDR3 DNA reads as TGTGCCAGCAGCCAAGATCCCTCGACAGAAATGCATGGCTACACCTTC. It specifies CASSQDPSTEMHGYTF.

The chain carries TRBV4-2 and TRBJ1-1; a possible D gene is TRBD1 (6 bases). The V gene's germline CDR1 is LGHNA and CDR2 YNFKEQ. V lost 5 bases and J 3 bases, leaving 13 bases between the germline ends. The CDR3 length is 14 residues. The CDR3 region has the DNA TGTGCCAGCAGCACTACAGGGTCCGACACTGAAGCTTTCTTT. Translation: CASSTTGSDTEAFF.

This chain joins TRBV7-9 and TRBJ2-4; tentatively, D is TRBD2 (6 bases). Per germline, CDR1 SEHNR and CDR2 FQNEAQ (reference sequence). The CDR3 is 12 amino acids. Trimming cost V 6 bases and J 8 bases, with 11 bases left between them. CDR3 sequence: CASSLEGYIQYF. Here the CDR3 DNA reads TGTGCCAGCAGTCTGGAGGGTTACATTCAGTACTTC.

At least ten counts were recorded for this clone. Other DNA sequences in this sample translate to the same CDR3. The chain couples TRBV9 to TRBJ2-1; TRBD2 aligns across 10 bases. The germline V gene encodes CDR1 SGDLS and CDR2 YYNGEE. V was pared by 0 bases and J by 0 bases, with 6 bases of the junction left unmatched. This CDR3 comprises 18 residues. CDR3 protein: CASSVASGGASSYNEQFF. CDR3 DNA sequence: TGTGCCAGCAGCGTAGCCAGCGGGGGGGCGAGCTCCTACAATGAGCAGTTCTTC.

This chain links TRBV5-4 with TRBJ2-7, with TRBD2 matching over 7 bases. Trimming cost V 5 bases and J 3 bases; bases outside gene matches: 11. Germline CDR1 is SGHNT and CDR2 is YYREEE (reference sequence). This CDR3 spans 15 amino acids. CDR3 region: CASRPDWGGFYEQYF. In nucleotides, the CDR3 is TGTGCCAGCAGACCGGACTGGGGGGGGTTCTACGAGCAGTACTTC.

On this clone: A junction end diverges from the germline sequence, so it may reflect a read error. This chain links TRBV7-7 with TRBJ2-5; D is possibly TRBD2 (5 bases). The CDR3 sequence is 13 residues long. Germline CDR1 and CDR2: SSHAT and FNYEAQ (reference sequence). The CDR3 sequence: CASSPDWQETQYF. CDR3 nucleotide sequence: TGTGCTAGCAGCCCGGACTGGCAAGAGACCCAGTACTTC.

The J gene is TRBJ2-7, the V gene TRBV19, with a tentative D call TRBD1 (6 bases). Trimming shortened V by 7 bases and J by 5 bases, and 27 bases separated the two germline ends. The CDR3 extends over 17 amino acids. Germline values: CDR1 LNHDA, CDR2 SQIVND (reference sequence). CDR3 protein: CASTQRDTYLGLHEQYF. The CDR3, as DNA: TGTGCCAGTACCCAAAGGGACACTTACCTAGGGTTACACGAGCAGTACTTC. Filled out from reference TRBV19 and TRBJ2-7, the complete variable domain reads DGGITQSPKYLFRKEGQNVTLSCEQNLNHDAMYWYRQDPGQGLRLIYYSQIVNDFQKGDIAEGYSVSREKKESFPLTVTSAQKNPTAFYLCASTQRDTYLGLHEQYFGPGTRLTVT.

The CDR3 sequence: CASRAGTGNSPLHF. The CDR3 bases are TGTGCCAGCAGGGCCGGGACAGGCAATTCACCCCTCCACTTT. The J gene is TRBJ1-6, the V gene TRBV7-9, with 8 positions matching TRBD1. J lost 7 bases, V lost 6 bases, and 5 bases had no gene match. The CDR3 extends over 14 amino acids. Germline CDR1 is SEHNR and CDR2 is FQNEAQ (reference sequence).

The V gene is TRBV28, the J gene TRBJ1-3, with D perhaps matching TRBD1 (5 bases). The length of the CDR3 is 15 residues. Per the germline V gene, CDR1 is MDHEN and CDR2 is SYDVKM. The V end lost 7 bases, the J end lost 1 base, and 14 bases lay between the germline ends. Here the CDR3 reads CASTPGRTSGNTIYF. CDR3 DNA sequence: TGTGCCAGCACCCCGGGACGCACTTCTGGAAACACCATATATTTT.

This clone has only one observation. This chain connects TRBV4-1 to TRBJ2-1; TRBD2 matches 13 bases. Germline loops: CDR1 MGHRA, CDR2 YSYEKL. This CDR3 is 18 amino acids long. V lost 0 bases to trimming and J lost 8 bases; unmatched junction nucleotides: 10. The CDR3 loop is CASSQDITSGGAMYEQFF. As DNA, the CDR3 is TGCGCCAGCAGCCAAGATATAACTAGCGGGGGGGCCATGTATGAGCAGTTCTTC.

The CDR3 region is CASSFRTSGKETQYF. The CDR3 DNA reads TGTGCCAGCAGTTTTCGGACTAGCGGTAAAGAGACCCAGTACTTC. The chain employs TRBV6-5 and TRBJ2-5; 10 bases agree with TRBD2. This CDR3 comprises 15 residues. The V gene end was trimmed by 4 bases and the J gene end by 3 bases; junction bases not matched to a gene: 5. Germline V CDR1 and CDR2: MNHEY, SVGAGI.

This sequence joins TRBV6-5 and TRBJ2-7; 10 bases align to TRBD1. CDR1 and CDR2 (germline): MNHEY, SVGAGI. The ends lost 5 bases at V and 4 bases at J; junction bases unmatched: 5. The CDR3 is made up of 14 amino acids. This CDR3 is CASSKRQGAYEQYF. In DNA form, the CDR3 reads TGTGCCAGCAGTAAACGACAGGGGGCTTACGAGCAGTACTTC.

The CDR3, as DNA: TGCGCCAGCAGCCAAGATCACGCGGGGGGGGGCACAGATACGCAGTATTTT. This encodes CASSQDHAGGGTDTQYF. The V gene is TRBV4-1, the J gene TRBJ2-3, with 9 bases matching TRBD2. The CDR3 consists of 17 residues. Germline-derived CDR1 and CDR2 are MGHRA and YSYEKL. V shed 0 bases, J shed 1 base, and the junction held 5 bases outside the gene matches.

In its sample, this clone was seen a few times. The CDR3 reads CASSSEGGADTQYF. The CDR3 nucleotides read TGTGCCAGCAGCTCTGAGGGCGGGGCAGATACGCAGTATTTT. The V call is TRBV5-6, the J call TRBJ2-3; possibly TRBD2 for D (6 bases). The V and J ends lost 3 bases and 4 bases respectively, with 12 bases between them. Germline V CDR1 and CDR2: SGHDT, YYEEEE. This CDR3 has 14 amino acids.